This T cell receptor (beta chain) was captured by sequencing in a study of CD8+CD57+ T cells in acquired aplastic anemia. The wider study: The study obtained an average of about 3.4 ug of DNA from sorted CD4+ and CD8+ cells.

V lost 0 bases to trimming and J lost 1 base; unmatched junction nucleotides: 4. This CDR3 contains 17 residues. The germline gives CDR1 SGHVS, CDR2 FNYEAQ. Genomic DNA served as template for TCR beta VDJ and CDR3 profiling. Via MiXCR, TCRdb re-called the reads, giving one row per CDR3 protein. Found here are 150,000 or so distinct CDR3 sequences, roughly 63% of them singletons; the top ten hold over 40%. Study conclusions and caveats: Patients shared twenty-nine CD8+ CDR3 sequences with controls.

This clonotype has just a few counts. The antigen is undetermined. What was sequenced was sorted CD4+, CD8+, or CD8+CD57+ T cells (not recorded which) from PBMCs. The rearrangement joins TRBV7-6 to TRBJ2-5; TRBD2 agrees at 11 bases. This TCR came from a human donor in good health. CDR3 sequence: CASSLAPLAGGQETQYF. The CDR3 DNA reads as TGTGCCAGCAGCTTAGCGCCCCTAGCGGGAGGCCAAGAGACCCAGTACTTC.